The T cell receptor (beta chain) described here comes from a study of shared clonotypes between healthy human individuals. Details on this clone: Its antigen is unknown.

Profiling relied on immunoSEQ multiplex PCR, and the TCRdb table lists in-frame clones only, not all of them. Counted here are just over 2,000,000 clones, roughly 94% occurring once; the ten biggest clones make up more than 0.1%. Study results and limitations: Generation of non-shared clonotypes was less probable than generation of clonotypes shared by all four donors.

Germline lookup yields CDR1 SGHVT and CDR2 SQSDAQ. The CDR3 sequence is 19 residues long. V trimming: 1 base; J trimming: 0 bases; junction bases outside the gene matches: 9. Material: naive CD4+ T cells sorted from blood. The subset denotes: CD45RA+ positively selected. This clonotype was sampled from a young man in good health. The V gene is TRBV7-4, the J gene TRBJ2-7; 13 bases are a match to TRBD2. The CDR3 region is CASSLGRGRLAGGSYEQYF. DNA for the CDR3: TGTGCCAGCAGCTTAGGGCGGGGGAGACTAGCGGGAGGCTCCTACGAGCAGTACTTC.